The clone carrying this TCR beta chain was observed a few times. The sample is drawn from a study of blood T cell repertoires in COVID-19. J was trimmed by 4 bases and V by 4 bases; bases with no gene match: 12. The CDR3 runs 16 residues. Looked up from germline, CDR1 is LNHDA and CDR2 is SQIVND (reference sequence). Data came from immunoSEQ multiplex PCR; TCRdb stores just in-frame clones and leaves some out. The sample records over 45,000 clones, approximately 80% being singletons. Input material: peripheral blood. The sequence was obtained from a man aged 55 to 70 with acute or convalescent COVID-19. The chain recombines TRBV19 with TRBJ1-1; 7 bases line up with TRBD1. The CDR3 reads CASSTDRDPLFTEAFF. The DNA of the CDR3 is TGTGCCAGTAGTACCGACAGGGATCCTCTATTCACTGAAGCTTTCTTT.